This T cell receptor gamma chain emerged from a study of Vδ1+ human thymocytes. For this clone: Its target is not known.

Sequences come from RNA converted to cDNA by reverse transcription. Multiplex PCR used pooled V-gene forward primers and a constant-region reverse primer to amplify CDR3s. TCRdb applied CATT to the multiplex PCR reads for clone calling. The sample includes around 11,000 gamma-chain clones, around 42% seen only once; the top ten take roughly 2%. Germline CDR1 EGSTGY, CDR2 YDSYTSSV. After removal of 6 bases from V and 0 bases from J, the junction contained 8 bases not matched to a gene. The CDR3 spans 14 residues. Broader study findings: Thymic TRG and TRD repertoires appeared highly polyclonal, with Gaussian CDR3 length distributions. TRG sequences recurred across donors, whereas TRD sequences stayed essentially private. Bulk data may be misread because of unexpected Vdelta2 sequences. Thymic delta-chain repertoires held roughly 20% Vdelta2 sequences and few Vdelta3, despite high sort purity.

Thymocytes were sorted as CD3+ TCRVdelta1+ TCRVdelta2- after alphabeta T cell depletion. The specimen was Vdelta1+ gamma-delta thymocytes from the thymus. Sample subset: FACS-sorted CD3+ TCRalphabeta- TCRVdelta1+ TCRVdelta2- thymocytes. The rearrangement uses TRGV4 and TRGJ1 or TRGJ2. The origin of this receptor is a boy less than two years old who had congenital heart surgery. This chain's CDR3 is CATWLRGNYYKKLF. The CDR3 DNA is TGTGCCACCTGGCTACGAGGGAATTATTATAAGAAACTCTTT.